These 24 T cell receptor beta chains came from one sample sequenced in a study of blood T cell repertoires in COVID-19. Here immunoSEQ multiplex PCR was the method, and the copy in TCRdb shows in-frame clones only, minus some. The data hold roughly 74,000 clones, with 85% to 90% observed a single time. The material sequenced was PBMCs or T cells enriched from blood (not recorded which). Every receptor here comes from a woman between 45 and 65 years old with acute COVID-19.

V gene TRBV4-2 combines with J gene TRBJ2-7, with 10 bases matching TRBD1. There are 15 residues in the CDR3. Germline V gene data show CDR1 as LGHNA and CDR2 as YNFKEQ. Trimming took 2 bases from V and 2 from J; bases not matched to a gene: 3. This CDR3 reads CASSQSGTGAYEQYF. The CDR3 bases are TGTGCCAGCAGCCAATCCGGGACAGGGGCCTACGAGCAGTACTTC.

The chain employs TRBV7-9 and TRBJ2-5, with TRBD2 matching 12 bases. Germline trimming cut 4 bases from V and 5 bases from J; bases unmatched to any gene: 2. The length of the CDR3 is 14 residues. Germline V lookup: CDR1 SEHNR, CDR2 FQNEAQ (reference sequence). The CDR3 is CASSSGTSGETQYF. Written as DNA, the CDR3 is TGTGCCAGCAGCTCCGGGACTAGCGGGGAGACCCAGTACTTC. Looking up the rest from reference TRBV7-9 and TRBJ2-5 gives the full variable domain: DTGVSQNPRHKITKRGQNVTFRCDPISEHNRLYWYRQTLGQGPEFLTYFQNEAQLEKSRLLSDRFSAERPKGSFSTLEIQRTEQGDSAMYLCASSSGTSGETQYFGPGTRLLVL.

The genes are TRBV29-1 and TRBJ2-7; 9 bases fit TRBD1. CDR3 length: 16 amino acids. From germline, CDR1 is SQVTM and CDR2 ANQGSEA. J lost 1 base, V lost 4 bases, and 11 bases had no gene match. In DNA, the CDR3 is TGCAGCGTTGCCATACGACAGGGGGTTGGATCCTACGAGCAGTACTTC. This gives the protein CSVAIRQGVGSYEQYF.

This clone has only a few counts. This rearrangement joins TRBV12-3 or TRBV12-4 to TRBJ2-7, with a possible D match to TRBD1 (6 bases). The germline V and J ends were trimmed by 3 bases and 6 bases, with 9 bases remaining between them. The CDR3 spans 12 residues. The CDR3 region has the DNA TGTGCCAGCAGTTTGGAGGACAGCGAGCAGTACTTC. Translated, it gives CASSLEDSEQYF.

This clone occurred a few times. The CDR3 DNA sequence: TGTGCCAGCTCACCTAACACAGGGGCCTATGAAAAACTGTTTTTT. This sequence encodes CASSPNTGAYEKLFF. This chain uses TRBV18 with TRBJ1-4; 7 bases match TRBD1. After removal of 3 bases from V and 6 bases from J, the junction contained 7 bases not matched to a gene. In germline, CDR1 is KGHSH, CDR2 LQKENI. This CDR3 has 15 amino acids.

The CDR3 bases are TGTGCCAGCTGGAAATCACTGGGCGGGTCGGAGCAGTTCTTC. The encoded protein is CASWKSLGGSEQFF. This chain joins TRBV27 and TRBJ2-1, with a weak D call TRBD2 (5 bases). V lost 8 bases, J lost 10 bases, and 21 bases lay in between. Germline CDR1 is MNHEY and CDR2 is SMNVEV (reference sequence). This CDR3 comprises 14 residues.

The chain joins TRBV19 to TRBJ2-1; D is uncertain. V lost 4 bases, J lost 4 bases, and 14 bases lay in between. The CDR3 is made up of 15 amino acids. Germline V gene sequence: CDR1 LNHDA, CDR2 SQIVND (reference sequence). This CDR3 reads CASSRNPELYNEQFF. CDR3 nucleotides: TGTGCCAGTAGTAGAAATCCGGAGCTTTACAATGAGCAGTTCTTC. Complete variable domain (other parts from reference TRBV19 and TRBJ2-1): DGGITQSPKYLFRKEGQNVTLSCEQNLNHDAMYWYRQDPGQGLRLIYYSQIVNDFQKGDIAEGYSVSREKKESFPLTVTSAQKNPTAFYLCASSRNPELYNEQFFGPGTRLTVL.

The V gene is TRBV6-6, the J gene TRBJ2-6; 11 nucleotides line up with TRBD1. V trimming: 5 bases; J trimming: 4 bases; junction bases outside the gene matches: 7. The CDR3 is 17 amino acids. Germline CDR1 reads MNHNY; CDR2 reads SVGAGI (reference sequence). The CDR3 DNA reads TGTGCCAGCAGTCGGACAGGGGGCCTGGAGGGGGCCAACGTCCTGACTTTC. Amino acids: CASSRTGGLEGANVLTF.

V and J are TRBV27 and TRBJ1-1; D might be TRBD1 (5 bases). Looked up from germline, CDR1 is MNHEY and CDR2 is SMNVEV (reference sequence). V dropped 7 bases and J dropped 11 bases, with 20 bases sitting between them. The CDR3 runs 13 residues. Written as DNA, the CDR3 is TGTGCCAGCATGGGGGGTTCGGGCAGGCTGGCTTTCTTT. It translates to CASMGGSGRLAFF.

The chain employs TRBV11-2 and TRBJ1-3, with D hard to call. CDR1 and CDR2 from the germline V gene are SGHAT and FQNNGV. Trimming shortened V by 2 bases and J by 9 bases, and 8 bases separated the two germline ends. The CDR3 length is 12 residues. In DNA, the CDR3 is TGTGCCAGCAGCTTAATGGTCGGCACCATATATTTT. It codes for CASSLMVGTIYF.

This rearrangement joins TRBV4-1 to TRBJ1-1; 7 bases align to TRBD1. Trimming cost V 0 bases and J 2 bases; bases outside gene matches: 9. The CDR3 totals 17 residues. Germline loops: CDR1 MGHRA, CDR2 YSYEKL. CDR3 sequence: CASSQDRQGTFNTEAFF. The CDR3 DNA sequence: TGCGCCAGCAGCCAAGATCGACAGGGAACTTTCAACACTGAAGCTTTCTTT.

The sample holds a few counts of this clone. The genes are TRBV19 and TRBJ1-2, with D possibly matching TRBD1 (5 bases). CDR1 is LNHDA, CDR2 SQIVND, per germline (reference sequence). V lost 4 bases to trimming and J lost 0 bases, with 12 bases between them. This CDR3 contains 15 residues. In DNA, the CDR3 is TGTGCCAGTAGTAGGGGCCAGGTCCCTAACTATGGCTACACCTTC. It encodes CASSRGQVPNYGYTF.

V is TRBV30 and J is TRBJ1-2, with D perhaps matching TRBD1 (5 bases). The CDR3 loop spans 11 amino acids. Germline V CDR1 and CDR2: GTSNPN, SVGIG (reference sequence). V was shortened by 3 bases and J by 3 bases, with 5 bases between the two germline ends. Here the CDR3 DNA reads TGTGCCTGGAGCAGGGACTATGGCTACACCTTC. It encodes CAWSRDYGYTF.

The CDR3 sequence is CARSYTTAFYEQYF. The DNA of the CDR3 is TGTGCCAGAAGCTACACGACAGCCTTCTACGAGCAGTACTTC. This rearrangement joins TRBV5-3 to TRBJ2-7; possibly TRBD1 for D (5 bases). TRBV5-3 is reported as an ORF; its role is uncertain. V was trimmed by 3 bases and J by 3 bases, leaving 13 bases between them. The CDR3 length is 14 residues.

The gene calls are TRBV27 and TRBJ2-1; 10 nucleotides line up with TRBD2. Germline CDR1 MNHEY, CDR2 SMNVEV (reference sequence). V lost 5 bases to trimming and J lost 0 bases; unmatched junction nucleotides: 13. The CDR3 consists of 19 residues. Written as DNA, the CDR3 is TGTGCCAGCAGTCCGCGGCCCCTAGCGGGAGAAGGCTCCTACAATGAGCAGTTCTTC. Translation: CASSPRPLAGEGSYNEQFF.

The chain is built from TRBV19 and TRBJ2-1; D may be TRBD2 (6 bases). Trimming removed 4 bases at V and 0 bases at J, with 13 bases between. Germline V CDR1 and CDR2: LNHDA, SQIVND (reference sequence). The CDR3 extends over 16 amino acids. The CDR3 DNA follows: TGTGCCAGTAGTAATCGTATGGGGGGCTCCTACAATGAGCAGTTCTTC. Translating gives CASSNRMGGSYNEQFF.

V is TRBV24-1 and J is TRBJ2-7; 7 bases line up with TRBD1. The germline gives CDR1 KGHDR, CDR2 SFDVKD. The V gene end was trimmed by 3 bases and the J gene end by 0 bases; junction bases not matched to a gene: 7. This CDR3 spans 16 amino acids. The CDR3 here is CATSDTGTANSYEQYF. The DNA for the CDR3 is TGTGCCACCAGTGATACCGGGACAGCAAACTCCTACGAGCAGTACTTC.

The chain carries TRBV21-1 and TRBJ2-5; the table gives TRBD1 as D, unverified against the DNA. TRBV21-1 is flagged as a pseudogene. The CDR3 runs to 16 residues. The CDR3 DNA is TGTGCCAGCAGCACCTTAGGGACAGAGCAAGGAGAGACCCAGTACTTC. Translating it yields CASSTLGTEQGETQYF.

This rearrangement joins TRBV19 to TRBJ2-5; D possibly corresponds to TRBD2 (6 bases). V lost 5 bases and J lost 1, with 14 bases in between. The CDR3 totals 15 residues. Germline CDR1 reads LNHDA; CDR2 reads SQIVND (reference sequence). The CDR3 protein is CASSPRLVPQETQYF. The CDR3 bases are TGTGCCAGTAGTCCCCGACTAGTCCCCCAAGAGACCCAGTACTTC.

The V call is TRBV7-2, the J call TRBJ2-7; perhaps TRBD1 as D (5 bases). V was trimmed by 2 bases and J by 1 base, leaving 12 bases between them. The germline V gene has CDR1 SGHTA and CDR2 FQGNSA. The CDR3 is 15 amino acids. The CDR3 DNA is TGTGCCAGCAGCTTAAACGGTGGGGCTTCCTACGAGCAGTACTTC. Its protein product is CASSLNGGASYEQYF.

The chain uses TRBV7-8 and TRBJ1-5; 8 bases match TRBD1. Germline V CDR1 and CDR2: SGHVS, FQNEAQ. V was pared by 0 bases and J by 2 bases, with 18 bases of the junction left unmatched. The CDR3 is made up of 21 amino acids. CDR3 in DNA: TGTGCCAGCAGCTTAGCCCCGGCTAAGGGACAGGCCACAAAGGGCAATCAGCCCCAGCATTTT. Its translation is CASSLAPAKGQATKGNQPQHF.

Here the CDR3 reads CASSWTSGNTGELFF. The CDR3 region has the DNA TGCGCCAGCAGCTGGACTAGCGGGAACACCGGGGAGCTGTTTTTT. This rearrangement joins TRBV5-1 to TRBJ2-2, with 10 bases lining up with TRBD2. Germline CDR1 and CDR2: SGHRS and YFSETQ. CDR3 length: 15 amino acids. J lost 1 base, V lost 3 bases, and 0 bases had no gene match.

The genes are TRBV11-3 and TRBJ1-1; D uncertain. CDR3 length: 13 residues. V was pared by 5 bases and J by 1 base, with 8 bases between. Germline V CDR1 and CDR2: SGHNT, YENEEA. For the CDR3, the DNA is TGTGCCAGCAGCCGTCGGGAGAACACTGAAGCTTTCTTT. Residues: CASSRRENTEAFF. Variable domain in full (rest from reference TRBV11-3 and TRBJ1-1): EAGVVQSPRYKIIEKKQPVAFWCNPISGHNTLYWYLQNLGQGPELLIRYENEEAVDDSQLPKDRFSAERLKGVDSTLKIQPAELGDSAVYLCASSRRENTEAFFGQGTRLTVV.

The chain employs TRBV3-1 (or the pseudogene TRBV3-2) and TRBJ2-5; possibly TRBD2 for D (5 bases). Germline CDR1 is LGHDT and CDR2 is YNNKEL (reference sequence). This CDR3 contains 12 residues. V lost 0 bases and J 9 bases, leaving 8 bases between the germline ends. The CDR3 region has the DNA TGTGCCAGCAGCCAAGATTTGAGGGCCCAGTACTTC. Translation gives CASSQDLRAQYF.